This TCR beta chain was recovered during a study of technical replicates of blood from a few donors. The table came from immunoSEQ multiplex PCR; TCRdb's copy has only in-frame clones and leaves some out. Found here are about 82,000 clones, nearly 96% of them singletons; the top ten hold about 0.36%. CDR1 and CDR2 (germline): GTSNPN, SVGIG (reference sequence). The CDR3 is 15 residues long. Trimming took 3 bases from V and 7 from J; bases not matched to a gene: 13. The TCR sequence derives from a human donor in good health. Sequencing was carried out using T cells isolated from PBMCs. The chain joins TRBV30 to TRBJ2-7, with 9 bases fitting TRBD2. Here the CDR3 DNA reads TGTGCCTGGAGGGCCAGAGGTAGCGGGAGTAGGGAGCAGTACTTC. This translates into CAWRARGSGSREQYF.